This entry lists 10 T cell receptor beta chains sequenced from one sample in a study of technical replicates of blood from several donors. Generated by immunoSEQ multiplex PCR, the TCRdb table keeps only in-frame clones and is missing some. This table has roughly 80,000 clones, roughly 96% appearing once. The specimen sequenced was T cells isolated from PBMCs. Receptors were obtained from a human donor in good health.

The chain carries TRBV5-1 and TRBJ1-1, with 8 bases fitting TRBD1. With V trimmed by 0 bases and J by 5 bases, 9 bases remained unmatched. Germline V gene lookup returns CDR1 SGHRS and CDR2 YFSETQ. This CDR3 spans 16 amino acids. CDR3 residues: CASSLVGQGKGTEAFF. CDR3 nucleotide sequence: TGCGCCAGCAGCTTGGTAGGACAGGGTAAGGGTACTGAAGCTTTCTTT.

J is TRBJ2-1 and V is TRBV9; 14 positions agree with TRBD2. Germline CDR1 and CDR2: SGDLS and YYNGEE. This CDR3 spans 15 amino acids. With V trimmed by 6 bases and J by 10 bases, 9 bases remained unmatched. CDR3 sequence (DNA): TGTGCCAGCACCGCGGGACTAGCGGGAGTAGGAGAGCAGTTCTTC. Translated, it gives CASTAGLAGVGEQFF.

The chain employs TRBV27 and TRBJ2-7, with 7 bases matching TRBD1. V dropped 0 bases and J dropped 2; count of bases not matched to a gene: 4. This CDR3 has 15 amino acids. Germline CDR1 MNHEY, CDR2 SMNVEV (reference sequence). The CDR3 reads CASSLSSGQPYEQYF. Here the CDR3 DNA reads TGTGCCAGCAGTTTATCGTCGGGACAGCCCTACGAGCAGTACTTC.

This rearrangement joins TRBV6-1 to TRBJ1-5; a weak D match, TRBD1 (5 bases). Trimming took 3 bases from V and 5 from J, leaving 14 bases between them. CDR1 MNHNS and CDR2 SASEGT come from the germline V gene. This CDR3 region has 15 residues. The CDR3 sequence: CASSEGPDRYQPQHF. For the CDR3, the DNA is TGTGCCAGCAGTGAGGGGCCCGACAGATATCAGCCCCAGCATTTT.

The rearrangement links TRBV28 to TRBJ2-5; 7 nucleotides line up with TRBD2. J was trimmed by 1 base and V by 6 bases; bases with no gene match: 8. This CDR3 has 15 amino acids. In germline, CDR1 is MDHEN, CDR2 SYDVKM. The CDR3 bases are TGTGCCAGCAGCCCTACTAGCGTAACCCAAGAGACCCAGTACTTC. It yields the protein CASSPTSVTQETQYF.

The rearrangement links TRBV27 to TRBJ1-6; D is possibly TRBD1 (5 bases). The CDR3 extends over 15 amino acids. Germline V gene sequence: CDR1 MNHEY, CDR2 SMNVEV (reference sequence). Trimming took off 7 bases at V and 10 bases at J, with 20 bases between the two ends. CDR3 sequence reads: CASKNQGVLRSPLHF. The CDR3 DNA is TGTGCCAGCAAGAACCAAGGGGTCCTGAGGTCACCCCTCCACTTT.

The gene calls are TRBV18 and TRBJ1-5, with 12 bases aligning to TRBD1. Germline loops: CDR1 KGHSH, CDR2 LQKENI. V dropped 4 bases and J dropped 7; count of bases not matched to a gene: 2. The CDR3 sequence is 14 residues long. The CDR3 region is CASSRDRGHQPQHF. The CDR3 nucleotides read TGTGCCAGCTCACGGGACAGGGGGCACCAGCCCCAGCATTTT.

The chain joins TRBV6-1 to TRBJ2-7, with 12 bases matching TRBD1. The CDR3 has 13 amino acids. Germline assignment: CDR1 MNHNS and CDR2 SASEGT. Trimming removed 8 bases from V and 5 bases from J; junction bases left unmatched: 4. CDR3 in amino acids: CASAGTGGDEQYF. In nucleotides, the CDR3 is TGTGCCAGCGCCGGGACAGGGGGCGACGAGCAGTACTTC.

The genes are TRBV5-1 and TRBJ1-2, with a tentative D call TRBD1 (5 bases). Germline CDR1 reads SGHRS; CDR2 reads YFSETQ. The V end was cut by 3 bases, the J end by 4 bases, with 10 bases between. The CDR3 contains 13 residues. This CDR3 is CASSSDRLYGYTF. The CDR3 DNA follows: TGCGCCAGCAGCTCTGACAGACTCTATGGCTACACCTTC.

V and J are TRBV5-1 and TRBJ2-7, with 9 bases aligning to TRBD1. V lost 4 bases and J lost 1; bases outside the gene matches: 12. Germline V gene data show CDR1 as SGHRS and CDR2 as YFSETQ. This CDR3 is 17 amino acids long. The CDR3 region has the DNA TGCGCCAGCAGCCCTGGCCCGGGACAGGGCCCTTCCTACGAGCAGTACTTC. Its translation: CASSPGPGQGPSYEQYF.